Below, one T cell receptor (beta chain) is given with its context. The germline V gene has CDR1 LNHDA and CDR2 SQIVND (reference sequence). The CDR3 sequence is 16 residues long. V was pared by 3 bases and J by 5 bases, with 10 bases of the junction left unmatched. The source of the sample is a study of blood T cell repertoires in COVID-19. Study-wide background: Sources were T cells, B-cell-depleted T cells, or PBMCs; the material itself was cDNA or gDNA.

This table comes from immunoSEQ multiplex PCR, and its TCRdb copy is limited to in-frame clones, with some not included. The data show about 19,000 clones, with more than 75% seen just once and 15% to 20% held by the top ten. The TCR comes from a human donor in a cohort sampled during active COVID-19. The J gene is TRBJ2-5, the V gene TRBV19; 9 nucleotides match TRBD2. Sequenced input: peripheral blood. CDR3 residues: CASSIGSGRLLETQYF. CDR3 in DNA: TGTGCCAGTAGTATTGGAAGCGGGAGGCTTTTGGAGACCCAGTACTTC.